This T cell receptor beta chain originates from a study of blood T cell repertoires in COVID-19. Study context: Sample material is recorded as cDNA or gDNA derived from T cells, B-cell-depleted T cells, or PBMCs.

Enrollment of patients from Seattle took place during active infection, with longitudinal follow-up. In the authors' workflow: Reference gene primers were amplified, and this amplification served to estimate nucleated cell counts. Method: immunoSEQ multiplex PCR; TCRdb's copy keeps in-frame clones and lacks some. V, J and clone size are those of that table, while D and trimming were read from the DNA. The top ten hold 13% of the sample, which has 250,000 to 300,000 clones, approximately 86% seen once. Sequences were obtained from peripheral blood. The sequence came from a woman aged 70-85 years with COVID-19, enrolled during active disease.

CDR3 nucleotides: TGTGCCAGCAGCCCCGGGGGGATGAACACTGAAGCTTTCTTT. This encodes CASSPGGMNTEAFF. V usage is TRBV7-2 and J usage is TRBJ1-1, with D perhaps matching TRBD1 (5 bases). Trimming cost V 5 bases and J 0 bases, with 10 bases left between them. The CDR3 sequence is 14 residues long. Germline V gene data show CDR1 as SGHTA and CDR2 as FQGNSA.